This is a list of T cell receptor beta chains from one sample in a study of blood T cell repertoires in COVID-19. This table comes from immunoSEQ multiplex PCR, and its TCRdb copy is limited to in-frame clones, with some not included. Of approximately 230,000 clones listed, roughly 88% were seen once; the top ten hold approximately 2%. The source material was peripheral blood. The receptor set was obtained from a woman aged 40-49 years who had recovered from COVID-19. The CDR3 runs from the conserved cysteine through the conserved F or W. Each record gives: J gene, D gene, V gene, CDR3 protein. D genes are given only for firm matches.

J: TRBJ2-3; D: TRBD1; V: TRBV27; CDR3: CASSLDRGTDTQYF
J: TRBJ2-1; D: TRBD2; V: TRBV4-3; CDR3: CASSQVRSKTSGMVSYNEQFF
J: TRBJ1-2; D: -; V: TRBV6-2/TRBV6-3; CDR3: CASSYTQGKSVNYGYTF
J: TRBJ2-2; D: -; V: TRBV28; CDR3: CASSFPPTRSLNTGELFF
J: TRBJ2-7; D: TRBD1; V: TRBV7-6; CDR3: CASSPEGQVLTISSYEQYF
J: TRBJ1-6; D: -; V: TRBV27; CDR3: CASSLRAIHNSPLHF
J: TRBJ1-5; D: TRBD1; V: TRBV15; CDR3: CATSREAGTGINSNQPQHF
J: TRBJ2-7; D: TRBD2; V: TRBV19; CDR3: CASSIVTSGHEQYF
J: TRBJ1-2; D: -; V: TRBV27; CDR3: CASSSSWAASGYGYTF
J: TRBJ2-5; D: TRBD2; V: TRBV7-3; CDR3: CASSQSPVSGPQETQYF